These 6 T cell receptor beta chains came from one sample sequenced in a study of long-term antiretroviral therapy in people with HIV (dated by TCRdb to between 2021 and 2024). The immunoSEQ hsTCRB v3.0 assay was used at survey level resolution for TRB variable region sequencing. Drawn from immuneACCESS, this table holds only the in-frame rearrangements with V and J called that TCRdb kept. Clones are partly lost; checked studies trace under half to an unresolved V gene and leave the rest unexplained. The sample contains approximately 25,000 clones, 88% of them found a single time. The top ten constitute less than 6.5% of the sample. The source was unsorted PBMCs, collected more than 4.4 years after starting antiretroviral therapy. Source of these receptors: a young man with HIV.

The chain employs TRBV9 and TRBJ2-2; TRBD2 might be the D (7 bases). Germline assignment: CDR1 SGDLS and CDR2 YYNGEE. This CDR3 spans 16 amino acids. Trimming pared 3 bases from V and 4 bases from J, leaving 16 bases between. CDR3 nucleotides: TGTGCCAGCAGCGCCCAGAAGGGGGGGGGCACCGGGGAGCTGTTTTTT. Translated, it gives CASSAQKGGGTGELFF.

The sample holds a few counts of this clone. The CDR3 region is CASSQGQGAAQYF. DNA for the CDR3: TGTGCCAGCAGCCAAGGACAGGGGGCCGCGCAGTACTTC. This sequence joins TRBV6-5 and TRBJ2-7; the match to TRBD1 covers 11 bases. This CDR3 contains 13 residues. CDR1 is MNHEY, CDR2 SVGAGI, per germline. The V gene end was trimmed by 6 bases and the J gene end by 9 bases; junction bases not matched to a gene: 7.

V usage is TRBV7-9 and J usage is TRBJ2-1, with 9 bases that match TRBD1. The junction had 13 bases not matched to a gene; V was cut back by 4 bases and J by 12 bases. This CDR3 is built from 15 residues. The germline V gene has CDR1 SEHNR and CDR2 FQNEAQ (reference sequence). For the CDR3, the DNA is TGTGCCAGCAGCTCCGTGACAGGGGGTGTTTTTGCGCAGTTCTTC. Its protein product is CASSSVTGGVFAQFF.

The V call is TRBV18, the J call TRBJ1-5; D is uncertain. V gave up 4 bases and J gave up 2 bases, with 9 bases separating them. There are 14 residues in the CDR3. CDR1 is KGHSH and CDR2 is LQKENI in the germline V gene. CDR3 sequence reads: CASSRRGGNQPQHF. The CDR3 coding sequence is TGTGCCAGCTCACGGCGGGGAGGCAATCAGCCCCAGCATTTT.

The chain links TRBV21-1 to TRBJ2-3; the table names TRBD1, a call not compared with the DNA. TRBV21-1 is an annotated pseudogene. CDR3 length equals 12 residues. The CDR3 region is CASRRGADTQYF. The CDR3 DNA sequence: TGTGCCAGCCGCAGGGGCGCAGATACGCAGTATTTT.

The chain combines TRBV10-3 with TRBJ2-5; D is uncertain. The V and J ends lost 2 bases and 1 base respectively, with 17 bases between them. The length of the CDR3 is 17 residues. Germline V lookup: CDR1 ENHRY, CDR2 SYGVKD. CDR3 sequence reads: CAISEPPSAGIQETQYF. DNA of the CDR3: TGTGCCATCAGTGAGCCACCCAGCGCAGGCATCCAAGAGACCCAGTACTTC.